This TCR beta chain was captured by sequencing in a study of CD4 T cells in relation to SARS-CoV-2 and coronaviruses. Study details: Convalescent patients were 7 or 8 males and a few females; two were Hispanic.

The CDR3 loop spans 14 amino acids. The ends were cut back, 2 bases at V and 11 bases at J, with 18 bases in the middle. The germline V gene has CDR1 SNHLY and CDR2 FYNNEI. This clone was detected a few times. The antigen is unknown. The repertoire was sequenced with immunoSEQ multiplex PCR; TCRdb's copy has only in-frame clones and lacks some. The sample has about 35,000 clones, 65% to 80% seen once. The V call is TRBV2, the J call TRBJ1-1; the D is unclear. What was sequenced was memory CD4+ T cells from PBMCs, cultured in vitro. This sequence was found in an adult with COVID-19. CDR3 sequence (DNA): TGTGCCAGCAGTGAATTCGGACCGGCCGCTGGGGCTTTCTTT. As protein: CASSEFGPAAGAFF.